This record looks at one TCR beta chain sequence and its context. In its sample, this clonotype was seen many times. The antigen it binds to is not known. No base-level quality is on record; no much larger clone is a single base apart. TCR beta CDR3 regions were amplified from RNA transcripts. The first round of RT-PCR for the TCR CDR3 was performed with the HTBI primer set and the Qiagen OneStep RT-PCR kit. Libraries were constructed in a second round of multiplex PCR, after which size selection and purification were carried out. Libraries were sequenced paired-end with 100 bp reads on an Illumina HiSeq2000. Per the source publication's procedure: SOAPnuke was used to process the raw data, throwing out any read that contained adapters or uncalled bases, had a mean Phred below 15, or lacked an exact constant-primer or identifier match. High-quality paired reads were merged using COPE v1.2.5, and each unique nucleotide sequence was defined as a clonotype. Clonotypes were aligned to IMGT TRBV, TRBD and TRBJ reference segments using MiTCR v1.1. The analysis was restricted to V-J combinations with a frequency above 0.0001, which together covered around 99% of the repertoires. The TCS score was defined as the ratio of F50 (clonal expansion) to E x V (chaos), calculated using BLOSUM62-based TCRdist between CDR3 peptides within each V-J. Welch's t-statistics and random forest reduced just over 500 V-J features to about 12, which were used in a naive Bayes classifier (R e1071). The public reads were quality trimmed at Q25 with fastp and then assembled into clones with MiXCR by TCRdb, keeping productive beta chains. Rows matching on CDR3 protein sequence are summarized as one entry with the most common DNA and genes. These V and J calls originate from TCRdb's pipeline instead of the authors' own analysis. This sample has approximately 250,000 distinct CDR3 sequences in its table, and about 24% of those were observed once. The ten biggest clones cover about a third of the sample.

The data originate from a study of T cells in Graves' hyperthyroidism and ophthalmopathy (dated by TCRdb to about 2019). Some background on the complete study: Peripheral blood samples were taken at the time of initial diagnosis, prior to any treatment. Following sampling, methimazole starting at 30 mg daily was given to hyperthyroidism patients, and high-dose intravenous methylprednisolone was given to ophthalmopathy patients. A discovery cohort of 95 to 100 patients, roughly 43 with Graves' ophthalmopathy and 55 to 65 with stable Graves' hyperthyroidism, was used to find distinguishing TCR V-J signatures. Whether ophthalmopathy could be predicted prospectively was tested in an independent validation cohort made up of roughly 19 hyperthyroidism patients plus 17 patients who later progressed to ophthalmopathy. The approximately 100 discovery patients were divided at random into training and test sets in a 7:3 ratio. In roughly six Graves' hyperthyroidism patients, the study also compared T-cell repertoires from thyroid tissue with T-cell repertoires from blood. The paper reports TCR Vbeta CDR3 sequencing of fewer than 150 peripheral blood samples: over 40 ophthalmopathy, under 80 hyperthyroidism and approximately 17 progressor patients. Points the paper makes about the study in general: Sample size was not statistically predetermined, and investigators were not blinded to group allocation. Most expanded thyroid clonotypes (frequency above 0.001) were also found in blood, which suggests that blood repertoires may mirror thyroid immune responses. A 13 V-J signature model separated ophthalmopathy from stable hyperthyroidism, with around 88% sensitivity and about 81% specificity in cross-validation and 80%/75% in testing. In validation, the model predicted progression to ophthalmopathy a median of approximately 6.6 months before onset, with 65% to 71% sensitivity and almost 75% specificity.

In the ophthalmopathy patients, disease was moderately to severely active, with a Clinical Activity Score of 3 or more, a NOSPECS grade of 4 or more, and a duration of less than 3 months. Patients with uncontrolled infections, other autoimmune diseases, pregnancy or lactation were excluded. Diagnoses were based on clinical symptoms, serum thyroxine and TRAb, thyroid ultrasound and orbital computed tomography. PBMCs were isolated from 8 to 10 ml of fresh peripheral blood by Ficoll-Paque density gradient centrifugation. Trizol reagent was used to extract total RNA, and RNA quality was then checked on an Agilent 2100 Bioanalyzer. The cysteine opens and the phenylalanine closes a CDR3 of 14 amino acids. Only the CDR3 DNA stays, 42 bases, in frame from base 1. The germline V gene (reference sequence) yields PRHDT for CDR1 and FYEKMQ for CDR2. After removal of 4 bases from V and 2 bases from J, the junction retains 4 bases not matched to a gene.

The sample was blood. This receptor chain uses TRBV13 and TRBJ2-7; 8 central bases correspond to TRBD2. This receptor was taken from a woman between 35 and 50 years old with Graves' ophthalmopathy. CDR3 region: CASSSSGGTYEQYF. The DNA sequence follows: TGTGCCAGCAGCTCCAGCGGGGGCACCTACGAGCAGTACTTC.